A single sample is the source of the 27 T cell receptor beta chains below, sequenced in a study of identical twins (dated by TCRdb to about 2016). Library prep was done by 5' RACE. Instrument on record: Illumina HiSeq 2000. TCRdb trimmed public reads at Q25 via fastp, called clones via MiXCR and kept in-frame beta chains. Rows are unified per CDR3 protein, each entry keeping the most common DNA and genes. Within this sample are hundreds of thousands of distinct CDR3 sequences, with 9% to 15% of them counted one time only. Around 1.5% of the sample is in the top ten clones. This sample was also put to use in a study of yellow fever vaccine responses in identical twins.

Sequencing input: PBMCs. The receptors here all came from a woman in her late teens or twenties in good health.

The rearrangement links TRBV19 to TRBJ1-5, with TRBD1 as a possible D gene (6 bases). CDR1 and CDR2 (germline): LNHDA, SQIVND (reference sequence). The CDR3 contains 15 residues. The germline V and J ends were trimmed by 0 bases and 2 bases, with 8 bases remaining between them. The DNA for the CDR3 is TGTGCCAGTAGTATAGACAGGGGTGGCAATCAGCCCCAGCATTTT. Protein product: CASSIDRGGNQPQHF.

Concerning this clonotype: A much larger clone lies a single base off, so this may be a read error. The CDR3 nucleotides are TGCGCCAGCAGCGTAGGACTAGCGGGAGCGAACACCGGGGGGCTGTTTTTT. It encodes CASSVGLAGANTGGLFF. The V and J genes are TRBV5-1 and TRBJ2-2, with 13 bases that match TRBD2. Germline CDR1 reads SGHRS; CDR2 reads YFSETQ. The CDR3 has 17 residues. The entire variable domain, with the rest obtained from reference TRBV5-1 and TRBJ2-2, is as follows: KAGVTQTPRYLIKTRGQQVTLSCSPISGHRSVSWYQQTPGQGLQFLFEYFSETQRNKGNFPGRFSGRQFSNSRSEMNVSTLELGDSALYLCASSVGLAGANTGGLFFGEGSRLTVL.

This clonotype was seen only a few times. This chain joins TRBV6-4 and TRBJ2-1; 8 bases line up with TRBD2. Germline CDR1 is MRHNA and CDR2 is SNTAGT. The junction had 4 bases not matched to a gene; V was cut back by 1 base and J by 2 bases. The CDR3 has 16 residues. Written as DNA, the CDR3 is TGTGCCAGCAGTGACTTGACGGGGGGGACCTACAATGAGCAGTTCTTC. This encodes CASSDLTGGTYNEQFF.

The rearrangement uses TRBV6-5 and TRBJ2-1, with 13 positions matching TRBD2. This CDR3 is 16 amino acids long. CDR1 is MNHEY and CDR2 is SVGAGI in the germline V gene. Unmatched junction bases numbered 4, after V lost 0 bases and J lost 8 bases. The CDR3 DNA sequence: TGTGCCAGCAGTTACTCGGGACTAGCGGGACCCCATGAGCAGTTCTTC. As protein: CASSYSGLAGPHEQFF.

Turning to this clonotype: Just one base apart from a much larger clone, this may be a read error. This chain's CDR3 is CVSSEGTYGYTF. The CDR3 region has the DNA TGTGTCAGCAGTGAAGGGACCTATGGCTACACCTTC. The V gene is TRBV6-1, the J gene TRBJ1-2, with D tentatively TRBD1 (5 bases). The CDR3 has 12 residues. The germline V gene has CDR1 MNHNS and CDR2 SASEGT.

The chain employs TRBV4-1 and TRBJ2-7; D remains ambiguous. Trimming took 0 bases from V and 1 from J, leaving 10 bases between them. The CDR3 length is 15 residues. In germline, CDR1 is MGHRA, CDR2 YSYEKL. CDR3 coding DNA: TGCGCCAGCAGCCAAGATCGTTACATGTCCTACGAGCAGTACTTC. This codes for CASSQDRYMSYEQYF.

This clonotype turned up a few times. J is TRBJ2-1 and V is TRBV6-1, with 7 positions matching TRBD1. The germline V gene encodes CDR1 MNHNS and CDR2 SASEGT. V lost 6 bases to trimming and J lost 5 bases; unmatched junction nucleotides: 10. This CDR3 is built from 15 residues. The CDR3 here is CASRPSNRGDNEQFF. DNA of the CDR3: TGTGCCAGCAGGCCCAGTAACAGGGGAGACAATGAGCAGTTCTTC.

CDR3 residues: CASSRGQKIPDTQYF. The CDR3 bases are TGTGCCAGCAGTCGCGGACAGAAAATTCCAGATACGCAGTATTTT. The chain links TRBV12-3 or TRBV12-4 to TRBJ2-3; tentatively, D is TRBD1 (6 bases). V lost 5 bases to trimming and J lost 4 bases, with 16 bases between them. This CDR3 contains 15 residues.

This chain connects TRBV7-2 to TRBJ2-1, with 9 bases fitting TRBD1. V was pared by 6 bases and J by 2 bases, with 5 bases of the junction left unmatched. Germline CDR1 reads SGHTA; CDR2 reads FQGNSA. There are 15 residues in the CDR3. DNA of the CDR3: TGTGCCAGCAGACAGACAGGGGGTCCCTACAATGAGCAGTTCTTC. Translation: CASRQTGGPYNEQFF.

This clonotype appeared a few times. This chain connects TRBV12-3 or TRBV12-4 to TRBJ2-6; 13 bases line up with TRBD2. This CDR3 is 18 amino acids long. V lost 3 bases to trimming and J lost 1 base; unmatched junction nucleotides: 3. The CDR3 coding sequence is TGTGCCAGCAGTTTCCGGACTAGCGGGAGATCTGGGGCCAACGTCCTGACTTTC. Translating it yields CASSFRTSGRSGANVLTF.

The chain couples TRBV24-1 to TRBJ2-2; D possibly corresponds to TRBD1 (7 bases). This CDR3 contains 16 residues. Germline lookup yields CDR1 KGHDR and CDR2 SFDVKD. The V gene lost 6 bases and the J gene lost 6 bases, with 19 bases spanning the gap. The CDR3 DNA reads as TGTGCCACCAGTCTCGGAGGGGGCGGTTTGGCCGGGGAGCTGTTTTTT. It is translated as CATSLGGGGLAGELFF.

J is TRBJ2-2 and V is TRBV2; the match to TRBD2 covers 8 bases. Trimming cost V 4 bases and J 5 bases; bases outside gene matches: 9. Germline V gives CDR1 SNHLY, CDR2 FYNNEI. CDR3 length: 16 amino acids. CDR3 bases: TGTGCCAGCAGTGTAGCGGGACTTTTAACGACCGGGGAGCTGTTTTTT. Amino acids: CASSVAGLLTTGELFF.

The chain uses TRBV4-1 and TRBJ2-2; 11 bases map to TRBD1. J gave up 9 bases and V 4 bases, and 1 base lay outside the gene matches. There are 13 residues in the CDR3. Germline V lookup: CDR1 MGHRA, CDR2 YSYEKL. The CDR3 sequence: CASSPDRGRELFF. CDR3 DNA sequence: TGCGCCAGCAGCCCGGACAGGGGGCGGGAGCTGTTTTTT.

This clonotype was counted only a few times. The conserved phenylalanine or tryptophan is not found at the CDR3 terminus, so this likely reflects a read error. The chain recombines TRBV11-2 with TRBJ1-3, with no clear D. Germline values: CDR1 SGHAT, CDR2 FQNNGV. V was pared by 3 bases and J by 7 bases, with 7 bases between. The CDR3 covers 12 residues. CDR3 loop: CASSFSSNTIYC. The CDR3 nucleotides read TGTGCCAGCAGCTTTTCGTCGAACACCATATATTGT.

This clonotype was seen a handful of times. The chain couples TRBV10-3 to TRBJ2-5, with a tentative D call TRBD1 (5 bases). Germline CDR1 ENHRY, CDR2 SYGVKD. Trimming left V 8 bases short and J 5 bases short, with 12 bases between. The CDR3 runs to 12 residues. CDR3 residues: CAIGRVGETQYF. The CDR3 bases are TGTGCCATCGGCAGGGTAGGGGAGACCCAGTACTTC.

The V call is TRBV20-1, the J call TRBJ2-1; TRBD2 aligns across 11 bases. Losses at the gene ends were 7 bases for V and 3 bases for J; bases not matched to a gene: 5. Germline V gene data show CDR1 as DFQATT and CDR2 as SNEGSKA (reference sequence). The CDR3 extends over 14 amino acids. CDR3 in amino acids: CSVLTSGDYNEQFF. CDR3 sequence (DNA): TGCAGTGTCCTGACTAGCGGGGACTACAATGAGCAGTTCTTC.

This clonotype was detected a few times. This chain joins TRBV2 and TRBJ1-6; D remains ambiguous. The CDR3 is 15 amino acids. V was trimmed by 0 bases and J by 7 bases, leaving 10 bases between them. Per germline, CDR1 SNHLY and CDR2 FYNNEI. The CDR3 nucleotides read TGTGCCAGCAGTGAAGCGCTTAGTTGGAATTCACCCCTCCACTTT. This translates into CASSEALSWNSPLHF.

This clonotype was seen more than once but under ten times. This rearrangement joins TRBV3-1 to TRBJ2-5; D is ambiguous. V was pared by 5 bases and J by 1 base, with 11 bases between. This CDR3 has 14 residues. Germline V CDR1 and CDR2: LGHDT, YNNKEL (reference sequence). For the CDR3, the DNA is TGTGCCAGCAGCTACGCCATACCCCAAGAGACCCAGTACTTC. Protein sequence: CASSYAIPQETQYF.

Note on this clonotype: One end of the junction does not line up with germline, which may come from a read error. The J gene is TRBJ2-1, the V gene TRBV5-6; D gene uncertain. Germline CDR1 SGHDT, CDR2 YYEEEE. The CDR3 extends over 14 amino acids. CDR3 nucleotides: TGTGCCAGCAGCCAACCGACTGGTTACAATGAGCAGCTCTTC. Its translation: CASSQPTGYNEQLF. The whole variable domain, filled in from reference TRBV5-6 and TRBJ2-1, reads DAGVTQSPTHLIKTRGQQVTLRCSPKSGHDTVSWYQQALGQGPQFIFQYYEEEERQRGNFPDRFSGHQFPNYSSELNVNALLLGDSALYLCASSQPTGYNEQLFGPGTRLTVL.

The rearrangement links TRBV20-1 to TRBJ2-1, with 9 bases lining up with TRBD2. CDR3 size: 15 residues. V lost 0 bases, J lost 4 bases, and 4 bases stayed unmatched. Germline lookup yields CDR1 DFQATT and CDR2 SNEGSKA (reference sequence). For the CDR3, the DNA is TGCAGTGCTAGAGATGGTAGCGGGAGTTACAATGAGCAGTTCTTC. This gives the protein CSARDGSGSYNEQFF.

The gene calls are TRBV4-2 and TRBJ2-1; D may be TRBD2 (7 bases). The germline gives CDR1 LGHNA, CDR2 YNFKEQ. Trimming took off 2 bases at V and 7 bases at J, with 21 bases between the two ends. This CDR3 contains 17 residues. The CDR3 DNA sequence: TGTGCCAGCAGCCAACAGCCAGAGGGGGGGCATTGGAATGAGCAGTTCTTC. Its protein product is CASSQQPEGGHWNEQFF.

The chain uses TRBV2 and TRBJ2-7; unclear D gene. Trimming pared 4 bases from V and 1 base from J, leaving 5 bases between. CDR3 length: 12 amino acids. Germline lookup yields CDR1 SNHLY and CDR2 FYNNEI. The CDR3 is CASSGRSYEQYV. The CDR3 coding sequence is TGTGCCAGCAGTGGACGGTCCTACGAGCAGTACGTC.

V and J are TRBV11-3 and TRBJ2-1, with 11 bases matching TRBD2. V gave up 0 bases and J gave up 8 bases; unmatched junction bases: 9. In germline, CDR1 is SGHNT, CDR2 YENEEA. The CDR3 is 17 residues long. In DNA form, the CDR3 reads TGTGCCAGCAGCTTAGACCTGACTAGCGGGAACTTTGATGAGCAGTTCTTC. Translating gives CASSLDLTSGNFDEQFF.

This clonotype was observed many times. The chain links TRBV12-3 or TRBV12-4 to TRBJ1-5; D is uncertain. The CDR3 contains 13 residues. Trimming pared 2 bases from V and 2 bases from J, leaving 4 bases between. The CDR3 loop reads CASSLYGNQPQHF. The DNA for the CDR3 is TGTGCCAGCAGTTTATATGGCAATCAGCCCCAGCATTTT.

The chain couples TRBV28 to TRBJ2-3; 11 bases match TRBD2. The CDR3 has 14 amino acids. Germline trimming cut 9 bases from V and 2 bases from J; bases unmatched to any gene: 4. The germline gives CDR1 MDHEN, CDR2 SYDVKM. CDR3 amino acids: CASGTSGNTDTQYF. CDR3 bases: TGTGCCAGTGGGACTAGCGGAAACACAGATACGCAGTATTTT.

The rearrangement joins TRBV28 to TRBJ2-7; TRBD2 matches 8 bases. Germline V gives CDR1 MDHEN, CDR2 SYDVKM. The CDR3 extends over 15 amino acids. V lost 5 bases and J lost 4; bases outside the gene matches: 10. CDR3 in amino acids: CASSQSGSGNYEQYF. CDR3 DNA: TGTGCCAGCAGTCAGAGCGGGAGCGGGAATTACGAGCAGTACTTC.

J is TRBJ2-3 and V is TRBV11-1; TRBD2 aligns across 15 bases. J gave up 0 bases and V 4 bases, and 11 bases lay outside the gene matches. The CDR3 runs to 20 residues. Germline V gene sequence: CDR1 SGHAT, CDR2 FQDESV (reference sequence). The CDR3 here is CASSWPGLAGGPISTDTQYF. CDR3 nucleotide sequence: TGTGCCAGCAGCTGGCCGGGACTAGCGGGGGGACCCATTAGCACAGATACGCAGTATTTT. The full variable domain, in which reference TRBV11-1 and TRBJ2-3 provide the parts outside the CDR3, is EAEVAQSPRYKITEKSQAVAFWCDPISGHATLYWYRQILGQGPELLVQFQDESVVDDSQLPKDRFSAERLKGVDSTLKIQPAELGDSAMYLCASSWPGLAGGPISTDTQYFGPGTRLTVL.